This T cell receptor (beta chain) was captured by sequencing in a study of blood T cell repertoires in COVID-19. For the study at large: Acute-phase and convalescent COVID-19 samples originated in the United States, Italy and Spain. T cells, B-cell-depleted T cells, or PBMCs supplied cDNA or gDNA.

There are 15 residues in the CDR3. CDR1 LNHNV and CDR2 YYDKDF come from the germline V gene (reference sequence). Deletions cut 0 bases from V and 4 bases from J, with 13 bases between. Seattle patients were enrolled while actively infected and followed longitudinally. In the original analysis: Using reference gene primer amplification, nucleated cell counts were estimated. Clones were sequenced by immunoSEQ multiplex PCR, and TCRdb holds only the in-frame ones, with some missing. The DNA gave D and trimming, while V, J and clone size come from that table. The repertoire holds roughly 290,000 clones, with roughly 80% as singletons.

The rearrangement joins TRBV15 to TRBJ2-7, with D perhaps TRBD2 (5 bases). The sequence derives from an older person with COVID-19, enrolled during active disease. Sequenced sample: peripheral blood. CDR3 coding DNA: TGTGCCACCAGCAGAGATTCGGGGTCTGCGTACGAGCAGTACTTC. It translates to CATSRDSGSAYEQYF. Supplemented by reference TRBV15 and TRBJ2-7, the full variable domain reads DAMVIQNPRYQVTQFGKPVTLSCSQTLNHNVMYWYQQKSSQAPKLLFHYYDKDFNNEADTPDNFQSRRPNTSFCFLDIRSPGLGDTAMYLCATSRDSGSAYEQYFGPGTRLTVT.